The source of this TCR beta chain is a study of T-cell reconstitution after alpha-beta-depleted transplantation in children. This clonotype showed up many times. Looked up from germline, CDR1 is SQVTM and CDR2 is ANQGSEA. The CDR3 runs to 13 residues. For TCRbeta, the library was prepared with unique molecular identifiers. MiXCR, applied by TCRdb to the PCR reads, yields one record per CDR3 protein. The data contain 250,000 to 300,000 distinct CDR3 sequences, under 14% of them seen just once; the ten biggest clones take up about a quarter. The V gene is TRBV29-1, the J gene TRBJ2-1, with 10 bases fitting TRBD2. The sample in question was peripheral blood, obtained 180 days after TCRalphabeta/CD19-depleted stem cell transplant. This receptor was identified in a male patient between 2 and 9 years old who had a stem cell transplant for chronic granulomatous disease, so the T cells may come from the graft donor. The CDR3 spells CTVAGGTPNEQFF. CDR3 in DNA: TGCACCGTAGCGGGAGGCACCCCTAATGAGCAGTTCTTC.